This T cell receptor beta chain was found in a study of T cell responses to AZD1222 COVID-19 vaccine. TCRdb keeps only in-frame clones here, not all; method: immunoSEQ multiplex PCR. The table shows 95,000 to 150,000 clones, with roughly nine tenths occurring only once. The CDR3 contains 16 residues. The germline V gene has CDR1 LNHDA and CDR2 SQIVND (reference sequence). Trimming stripped 7 bases from V and 1 base from J, with 18 bases between. The starting material was peripheral blood, obtained on day 0 of AZD1222 vaccination. The rearrangement uses TRBV19 and TRBJ2-3; no clear D. The source is an adult in good health. The CDR3 here is CASTRGIVVGTDTQYF. The CDR3 DNA follows: TGTGCCAGTACCCGCGGCATAGTTGTGGGCACAGATACGCAGTATTTT.